This TCR beta chain is drawn from a study of beta chain features in type 1 diabetes. Study conclusions and caveats: A greater similarity of naive, central memory and Treg TCRB repertoires was seen among patients than among healthy donors. With patients and controls alike, PCR might favor shorter templates to an equal degree. Among all four CD4+ subsets, Type 1 diabetes patients had TCRB CDR3s that were moderately but significantly shorter. Resolution of whether HLA type affects TCRB rearrangement was not achieved here.

On this clone itself: No antigen is known for it.

cDNA synthesis used the whole RNA isolate, giving expressed TCRB sequences. Assay used: immunoSEQ multiplex PCR; TCRdb lists only in-frame clones, some missing. The table lists fewer than 55,000 clones, 42% of them singletons. The sequencing input was Tregs from blood. This receptor was obtained from a man between 25 and 39 years old with type 1 diabetes.

The CDR3 reads CASRGVSEHNEQFF. In DNA, the CDR3 is TGTGCCAGCAGAGGGGTGTCAGAGCACAATGAGCAGTTCTTC. The chain employs TRBV28 and TRBJ2-1; a possible D gene is TRBD1 (5 bases). Germline CDR1 and CDR2: MDHEN and SYDVKM. With 6 bases removed from V and 5 bases from J, the gap between germline ends came to 14 bases. The CDR3 loop spans 14 amino acids.